Listed below are T cell receptor beta chains from one sample, sequenced in a study of cytomegalovirus exposure and HLA in healthy donors. Produced via immunoSEQ multiplex PCR; TCRdb's table is partial and in-frame only. The sample lists tens of thousands of clones, less than 75% occurring once. The sample comprised PBMCs. These receptors originate from a woman in her forties or fifties in good health and CMV-seropositive. CDR3s include the opening cysteine and the closing phenylalanine or tryptophan. D genes are given only for firm matches. The size of a clone is reported for some rows only, either as once, few or many, or as a class for expanded clones.

j_call d_call clone_size v_call cdr3_nt cdr3_aa
TRBJ2-7 NA NA TRBV19 TGTGCCAGTAGGGTGACAGGCTCGACCTACGAGCAGTACTTC CASRVTGSTYEQYF
TRBJ1-1 NA NA TRBV27 TGTGCCAGCAGCTCGTGGGGGGGTAACACTGAAGCTTTCTTT CASSSWGGNTEAFF
TRBJ1-2 NA few TRBV25-1 TGTGCCAGCATTGGTCAGGGAGGTGGCTACACCTTC CASIGQGGGYTF
TRBJ2-7 NA few TRBV4-1 TGCGCCAGCAGCCAAGGGCTTTTCTACGAGCAGTACTTC CASSQGLFYEQYF
TRBJ2-1 TRBD2 NA TRBV5-1 TGCGCCAGCAGCTTGGCCCGAGGAAATAGCGGGGGCCTTCACGGTGAGCAGTTCTTC CASSLARGNSGGLHGEQFF
TRBJ2-5 NA NA TRBV19 TGTGCCAGTAGTATCGGACAGTCAGAGACCCAGTACTTC CASSIGQSETQYF
TRBJ2-1 NA few TRBV4-3 TGCGCCAGCAGCCAAGGCGGGAATGAGCAGTTCTTC CASSQGGNEQFF
TRBJ1-5 TRBD1 NA TRBV6-5 TGTGCCAGTAAATCCGGGACAGGGGGTCAGCCCCAGCATTTT CASKSGTGGQPQHF
TRBJ1-2 TRBD1 once TRBV5-6 TGTGCCAGCAGCCCGACAGGGTCTGGCTACACCTTC CASSPTGSGYTF
TRBJ2-1 TRBD2 few TRBV4-3 TGCGCCAGCAGCCAAAGCGGGGGGGGAGGGCAGTTCTTC CASSQSGGGGQFF
TRBJ2-5 NA NA TRBV6-5 TGTGCCACCCGCCCCGAACGGGAGACCCAGTACTTC CATRPERETQYF
TRBJ1-1 NA NA TRBV18 TGTGCCAGCTCCCTCCACAAAGGTCGGGGCACTGAAGCTTTCTTT CASSLHKGRGTEAFF
TRBJ2-7 TRBD1 NA TRBV27 TGTGCCAGCAGTTTAACCGGGACAGGGTCCTACGAGCAGTACTTC CASSLTGTGSYEQYF
TRBJ1-1 NA NA TRBV5-1 TGCGCCAGCAGCCCGGACACTGAAGCTTTCTTT CASSPDTEAFF
TRBJ1-1 NA NA TRBV30 TGTGCCTGGGGGGCTTTGAACACTGAAGCTTTCTTT CAWGALNTEAFF
TRBJ2-1 TRBD2 few TRBV10-3 TGTGCCATCAGTGAGTTAGCGGGAGTAGGGCATGAGCAGTTCTTC CAISELAGVGHEQFF
TRBJ1-4 NA few TRBV5-1 TGCGCCAGCAGTCTCCTCCCGGGGGGGAGTAATGAAAAACTGTTTTTT CASSLLPGGSNEKLFF
TRBJ1-3 NA NA TRBV12-5 TGTGCTAGTGGACCCTACGTCGGGTACGGAAACACCATATATTTT CASGPYVGYGNTIYF
TRBJ1-5 NA NA TRBV29-1 TGCAGCGTTGCCAGGGGTGTGGGAGATCAGCCCCAGCATTTT CSVARGVGDQPQHF
TRBJ1-6 NA NA TRBV5-6 TGTGCCAGCAGCCGCTACGCGGGGTCCTCCTCACCCCTCCACTTT CASSRYAGSSSPLHF
TRBJ2-1 NA NA TRBV7-2 TGTGCCAGCAGCTTAGCGCAATCAGGCGTGGGTGAGCAGTTCTTC CASSLAQSGVGEQFF
TRBJ1-2 TRBD1 NA TRBV19 TGTGCCAGTTCCTACCCTCAGGGGGCTGGTTATGGCTACACCTTC CASSYPQGAGYGYTF
TRBJ1-1 NA few TRBV13 TGTGCCAGCAGCATACAGGGACGCACTGAAGCTTTCTTT CASSIQGRTEAFF
TRBJ2-1 TRBD2 few TRBV9 TGTGCCAGCAGGGGACTGGGAGGGGATGAGCAGTTCTTC CASRGLGGDEQFF
TRBJ2-1 NA NA TRBV18 TGTGCCAGCTCACCTACAGGCTTCTACAATGAGCAGTTCTTC CASSPTGFYNEQFF
TRBJ1-2 NA NA TRBV4-3 TGCGCCAGCAGCCAAGTGGACAGCAATGGCTACACCTTC CASSQVDSNGYTF
TRBJ2-3 NA NA TRBV27 TGTGCCAGCAGTTTATGGGCGGGGGCCACAGATACGCAGTATTTT CASSLWAGATDTQYF
TRBJ2-3 TRBD2 many TRBV29-1 TGCAGCGTTGACTCTAGCGGGAGCTACACAGATACGCAGTATTTT CSVDSSGSYTDTQYF
TRBJ2-1 NA NA TRBV19 TGTGCCAGTAGTATTTCCGGGAGCTCCTACAATGAGCAGTTCTTC CASSISGSSYNEQFF
TRBJ2-1 TRBD2 NA TRBV4-1 TGCGCCAGCAGACCCGGGGGGAGCTCCTACAATGAGCAGTTCTTC CASRPGGSSYNEQFF
TRBJ2-1 NA once TRBV21-1 TGTGCCAGCAGCAGGGGACAGTCCTACAATGAGCAGTTCTTC CASSRGQSYNEQFF
TRBJ2-3 TRBD2 once TRBV5-6 TGTGCCAGCAGCTTGCTGGATAGCGGGGGGTTCACAGATACGCAGTATTTT CASSLLDSGGFTDTQYF
TRBJ1-5 NA NA TRBV29-1 TGCAGCGTTGGCGACATTAATCAGCCCCAGCATTTT CSVGDINQPQHF
TRBJ2-1 NA NA TRBV6-5 TGTGCCAGCGGGAGGTTGGTACGGGGGGCTTATGAGCAGTTCTTC CASGRLVRGAYEQFF
TRBJ1-1 NA NA TRBV4-3 TGCGCCAGCAGGAAAGGACAGTTGAACACTGAAGCTTTCTTT CASRKGQLNTEAFF
TRBJ2-4 NA NA TRBV2 TGTGCCAGCAGAGTAGGGGGCGGAGGGAAAAACATTCAGTACTTC CASRVGGGGKNIQYF
TRBJ2-3 NA few TRBV9 TGTGCCAGCAGCGTGACTAGCACAGATACGCAGTATTTT CASSVTSTDTQYF
TRBJ1-1 NA NA TRBV7-9 TGTGCCAGCAGCCCAGACGGTCCAGGGGAGGCTTTCTTT CASSPDGPGEAFF
TRBJ2-5 NA NA TRBV18 TGTGCCAGCTCACCGACGGGATCCAAAGAGACCCAGTACTTC CASSPTGSKETQYF
TRBJ2-1 NA once TRBV7-3 TGTGCCAGCAGCTTGCTGACAGACAATGAGCAGTTCTTC CASSLLTDNEQFF
TRBJ2-7 NA NA TRBV13 TGTGCCAGCAGCTTTAGAGAGAACTCCTACGAGCAGTACTTC CASSFRENSYEQYF
TRBJ2-2 NA NA TRBV4-3 TGCGCCAGCAGCCAAGAGCTAAGCAGGGAGCTGTTTTTT CASSQELSRELFF
TRBJ2-2 TRBD2 NA TRBV9 TGTGCCAGCAGCGTCACTAGCGGGATTACCGGGGAGCTGTTTTTT CASSVTSGITGELFF
TRBJ2-7 NA NA TRBV10-3 TGTGCCACGGCCCCGCCGGGGGGCTCCGAGCAGTACTTC CATAPPGGSEQYF
TRBJ2-3 NA NA TRBV27 TGTGCCAGCAGTTGGGGGCAGGGAAGCGGTACGCAGTATTTT CASSWGQGSGTQYF
TRBJ1-4 NA NA TRBV5-1 TGCGCCAGCAGCTTCAGGCAGGGGACTGAAAAACTGTTTTTT CASSFRQGTEKLFF